The 30 T cell receptor beta chains below all came from one sample that was sequenced in a study of blood T cell repertoires in COVID-19. Libraries were prepared by immunoSEQ multiplex PCR; TCRdb keeps only in-frame clonotypes and omits some of them. The sample lists 95,000 to 110,000 clones; about 86% were seen once. The sequenced sample was peripheral blood. The receptors come from a human donor in a cohort sampled during active COVID-19.

The chain has TRBV5-6 and TRBJ1-6; 8 bases are a match to TRBD1. Germline V gene sequence: CDR1 SGHDT, CDR2 YYEEEE. The length of the CDR3 is 16 residues. The ends lost 0 bases at V and 7 bases at J; junction bases unmatched: 6. CDR3 sequence: CASSLVSAGGNSPLHF. CDR3 nucleotides: TGTGCCAGCAGCTTGGTGTCCGCAGGGGGCAATTCACCCCTCCACTTT.

The rearrangement uses TRBV13 and TRBJ2-3; 9 bases are shared with TRBD2. V gave up 5 bases and J gave up 4 bases; unmatched junction bases: 4. The CDR3 is 14 amino acids. Germline CDR1 reads PRHDT; CDR2 reads FYEKMQ (reference sequence). The CDR3 nucleotides are TGTGCCAGCAGCCAGAGGACTAGCGCAGATACGCAGTATTTT. Its protein product is CASSQRTSADTQYF.

V and J are TRBV9 and TRBJ2-3; 9 nucleotides align to TRBD2. Trimming at V came to 4 bases and at J to 4 bases, leaving 16 bases not matched to a gene. CDR1 is SGDLS, CDR2 YYNGEE, per germline. The CDR3 runs to 18 residues. CDR3 sequence reads: CASSPHKPPSGASDTQYF. CDR3 coding DNA: TGTGCCAGCAGCCCCCACAAACCCCCTAGCGGGGCTTCAGATACGCAGTATTTT.

This clone was observed a few times. The chain couples TRBV12-3 or TRBV12-4 to TRBJ1-1; the D is unclear. CDR3 length equals 13 residues. V shed 3 bases and J shed 3 bases, with 8 bases lying between them. Here the CDR3 reads CASSFVQDTEAFF. The CDR3 bases are TGTGCCAGCAGTTTTGTTCAGGACACTGAAGCTTTCTTT.

This sequence joins TRBV20-1 and TRBJ1-2; D is possibly TRBD1 (5 bases). The V and J ends lost 3 bases and 4 bases respectively, with 15 bases between them. The CDR3 loop spans 14 amino acids. Germline loops: CDR1 DFQATT, CDR2 SNEGSKA (reference sequence). The CDR3 is CSASTIGGPYGYTF. Here the CDR3 DNA reads TGCAGTGCTAGTACGATCGGGGGTCCCTATGGCTACACCTTC.

The chain combines TRBV24-1 with TRBJ2-7; 8 bases map to TRBD1. The CDR3 runs 12 residues. J was trimmed by 11 bases and V by 2 bases; bases with no gene match: 4. Germline assignment: CDR1 KGHDR and CDR2 SFDVKD. The CDR3 DNA reads TGTGCCACCAGTGATTCCAGGGGGCGGAAGTACTTC. Translated, it gives CATSDSRGRKYF.

The chain recombines TRBV11-1 with TRBJ1-2, with a tentative D call TRBD1 (6 bases). Germline V gives CDR1 SGHAT, CDR2 FQDESV (reference sequence). The CDR3 extends over 15 amino acids. The V and J ends lost 4 bases and 2 bases respectively, with 14 bases between them. The CDR3: CASSSQGGANYGYTF. CDR3 bases: TGTGCCAGCAGCTCCCAAGGGGGGGCAAACTATGGCTACACCTTC.

The chain recombines TRBV6-2 or TRBV6-3 with TRBJ1-2; 9 bases map to TRBD1. V dropped 5 bases and J dropped 3; count of bases not matched to a gene: 7. CDR1 is MNHEY and CDR2 is SVGEGT in the germline V gene. The length of the CDR3 is 15 residues. CDR3 loop: CASSHRDRDDYGYTF. The CDR3 DNA sequence: TGTGCCAGCAGTCACCGGGACAGGGACGACTATGGCTACACCTTC.

The V call is TRBV2, the J call TRBJ2-4; TRBD2 matches 13 bases. Losses at the gene ends were 6 bases for V and 9 bases for J; bases not matched to a gene: 11. This CDR3 has 16 residues. From germline, CDR1 is SNHLY and CDR2 FYNNEI. The CDR3 DNA reads TGTGCCAGCAGCCGACTAGCGGGAGGAATTAGGAGCATTCAGTACTTC. Encoded protein: CASSRLAGGIRSIQYF.

This clone was observed once. V gene TRBV5-1 combines with J gene TRBJ2-1; D is perhaps TRBD2 (5 bases). The germline V gene encodes CDR1 SGHRS and CDR2 YFSETQ. With 0 bases removed from V and 2 bases from J, the gap between germline ends came to 6 bases. The CDR3 is 14 residues long. CDR3 DNA sequence: TGCGCCAGCAGCTTGGGGGGAGCCTACAATGAGCAGTTCTTC. This codes for CASSLGGAYNEQFF.

V gene TRBV2 combines with J gene TRBJ2-7, with TRBD1 matching over 8 bases. Trimming took 5 bases from V and 2 from J; bases not matched to a gene: 8. The germline V gene encodes CDR1 SNHLY and CDR2 FYNNEI. The CDR3 loop spans 15 amino acids. CDR3 region: CASSQFQGATYEQYF. CDR3 sequence (DNA): TGTGCCAGCAGTCAGTTCCAGGGGGCGACCTACGAGCAGTACTTC.

The V and J genes are TRBV10-1 and TRBJ2-5; TRBD2 agrees at 16 bases. Germline V CDR1 and CDR2: WNHNN, SYGVQD (reference sequence). The CDR3 covers 16 residues. The V gene end was trimmed by 5 bases and the J gene end by 5 bases; junction bases not matched to a gene: 5. CDR3 nucleotide sequence: TGCGCCAGCAGTCCCGGGACTAGCGGGAGGGTTGAGACCCAGTACTTC. It is translated as CASSPGTSGRVETQYF.

Comment on this clone: This same CDR3 is encoded by further DNA sequences in the sample. The chain is built from TRBV6-5 and TRBJ1-3; 7 nucleotides align to TRBD1. The CDR3 is 14 amino acids. Germline trimming cut 2 bases from V and 4 bases from J; bases unmatched to any gene: 2. Germline lookup yields CDR1 MNHEY and CDR2 SVGAGI. CDR3 sequence (DNA): TGTGCCAGCAGTTACGGACAGGTCGGAAACACCATATATTTT. This sequence encodes CASSYGQVGNTIYF.

CDR3 sequence reads: CASSPDRAPTYGYTF. DNA for the CDR3: TGTGCCAGCAGTCCCGACAGGGCTCCAACCTATGGCTACACCTTC. J is TRBJ1-2 and V is TRBV6-5; 7 bases align to TRBD1. The CDR3 is made up of 15 amino acids. Germline values: CDR1 MNHEY, CDR2 SVGAGI. The J segment lost 4 bases and the V segment lost 5 bases, leaving 10 bases of the junction unmatched.

The chain uses TRBV6-2 or TRBV6-3 and TRBJ2-7; perhaps TRBD1 as D (5 bases). V dropped 2 bases and J dropped 0 bases, with 17 bases sitting between them. Germline assignment: CDR1 MNHEY and CDR2 SVGEGT. The CDR3 has 17 amino acids. The CDR3 region has the DNA TGTGCCAGCAGTTACCGCAACCGACAGACGGGCTCCTACGAGCAGTACTTC. Its protein is CASSYRNRQTGSYEQYF.

This clone has a handful of counts. This chain uses TRBV7-9 with TRBJ1-2; TRBD1 might be the D (6 bases). This CDR3 region has 14 residues. V shed 5 bases and J shed 8 bases, with 18 bases lying between them. The germline CDR1 and CDR2 sequences are SEHNR and FQNEAQ (reference sequence). In DNA, the CDR3 is TGTGCCAGCAGCCCTCGGGGCAGGGGCCCGGGCTACACCTTC. This gives the protein CASSPRGRGPGYTF.

V usage is TRBV6-5 and J usage is TRBJ1-2; possible D gene TRBD1, 6 bases. Germline values: CDR1 MNHEY, CDR2 SVGAGI. The CDR3 covers 11 residues. Trimming took 9 bases from V and 3 from J, leaving 8 bases between them. The CDR3 region is CARQGYYGYTF. The CDR3 nucleotides are TGTGCCAGACAGGGTTACTATGGCTACACCTTC.

The V gene is TRBV12-1, the J gene TRBJ2-7; the table gives TRBD2 as D, unverified against the DNA. TRBV12-1 is a recognized pseudogene. CDR3 length: 11 residues. CDR3 protein: CASAIIGEQYF. CDR3 in DNA: TGTGCCAGCGCGATTATCGGTGAGCAGTACTTC.

A word on this clone: Additional DNA sequences in this sample encode the identical CDR3. The CDR3 DNA reads as TGTGCCAGCAGTTTCTCGAGGTCGGAGACCCAGTACTTC. This sequence encodes CASSFSRSETQYF. V is TRBV27 and J is TRBJ2-5; D not certain. The V end was cut by 3 bases, the J end by 5 bases, with 10 bases between. Per the germline V gene, CDR1 is MNHEY and CDR2 is SMNVEV (reference sequence). The CDR3 totals 13 residues.

The chain recombines TRBV19 with TRBJ2-7; 7 bases fit TRBD2. The germline V gene encodes CDR1 LNHDA and CDR2 SQIVND (reference sequence). The V segment lost 5 bases and the J segment 0 bases; nucleotides outside the gene matches: 7. The CDR3 covers 15 residues. The CDR3 DNA reads as TGTGCCAGTAGTGCGCGGGACTATAGCTCCTACGAGCAGTACTTC. Amino acids: CASSARDYSSYEQYF. The whole variable domain, remainder taken from reference TRBV19 and TRBJ2-7, is DGGITQSPKYLFRKEGQNVTLSCEQNLNHDAMYWYRQDPGQGLRLIYYSQIVNDFQKGDIAEGYSVSREKKESFPLTVTSAQKNPTAFYLCASSARDYSSYEQYFGPGTRLTVT.

The chain uses TRBV19 and TRBJ2-5; no clear D gene. This CDR3 has 15 residues. V was shortened by 2 bases and J by 5 bases, with 15 bases between the two germline ends. Germline-derived CDR1 and CDR2 are LNHDA and SQIVND (reference sequence). The CDR3 here is CASSISHDRRETQYF. The DNA for the CDR3 is TGTGCCAGTAGTATAAGCCATGACCGGCGGGAGACCCAGTACTTC.

The rearrangement joins TRBV18 to TRBJ1-5; D not certain. Germline V gene sequence: CDR1 KGHSH, CDR2 LQKENI. The CDR3 is 19 residues long. V gave up 0 bases and J gave up 1 base, with 19 bases separating them. The CDR3: CASSPPRREGMVSNQPQHF. CDR3 nucleotides: TGTGCCAGCTCACCACCGAGGAGGGAAGGGATGGTGAGCAATCAGCCCCAGCATTTT.

The chain has TRBV5-5 and TRBJ1-1; D perhaps matches TRBD1 (6 bases). Germline CDR1 and CDR2: SGHKS and YYEKEE (reference sequence). The CDR3 loop spans 14 amino acids. With 4 bases removed from V and 4 bases from J, the gap between germline ends came to 14 bases. CDR3 amino acids: CASSTGTRGTEAFF. CDR3 bases: TGTGCCAGCAGCACCGGGACAAGGGGCACTGAAGCTTTCTTT.

DNA of the CDR3: TGTGCCAGCAGTATCGACAGGAAACCCTACGAGCAGTACTTC. It translates to CASSIDRKPYEQYF. This chain connects TRBV6-5 to TRBJ2-7, with D perhaps matching TRBD1 (6 bases). The CDR3 is 14 amino acids. V gave up 5 bases and J gave up 2 bases, with 13 bases separating them. Germline assignment: CDR1 MNHEY and CDR2 SVGAGI.

The V gene is TRBV6-5, the J gene TRBJ2-5; D might be TRBD1 (5 bases). The germline V gene has CDR1 MNHEY and CDR2 SVGAGI. This CDR3 comprises 15 residues. With 2 bases removed from V and 3 bases from J, the gap between germline ends came to 13 bases. Here the CDR3 DNA reads TGTGCCAGCAGTTACCCATACGACAGAAAAGAGACCCAGTACTTC. This sequence encodes CASSYPYDRKETQYF.

The chain combines TRBV18 with TRBJ2-5; tentative D call: TRBD2 (7 bases). Per the germline V gene, CDR1 is KGHSH and CDR2 is LQKENI. Trimming left V 0 bases short and J 3 bases short, with 11 bases between. The CDR3 runs 15 residues. The DNA for the CDR3 is TGTGCCAGCTCACCACCAACGGGGGGCGAAGAGACCCAGTACTTC. Residues: CASSPPTGGEETQYF.

The chain carries TRBV15 and TRBJ2-2; no firm D call. This CDR3 has 12 amino acids. Trimming left V 4 bases short and J 7 bases short, with 7 bases between. CDR1 and CDR2 (germline): LNHNV, YYDKDF (reference sequence). CDR3 protein: CATSKAIGELFF. CDR3 nucleotides: TGTGCCACCAGCAAAGCGATCGGGGAGCTGTTTTTT.

The chain recombines TRBV18 with TRBJ2-5; perhaps TRBD2 as D (6 bases). Trimming removed 6 bases at V and 4 bases at J, with 21 bases between. This CDR3 is 16 amino acids long. Germline loops: CDR1 KGHSH, CDR2 LQKENI. Here the CDR3 DNA reads TGTGCCAGCTCTAACCGGGGAGGTTCCGCAAGAGAGACCCAGTACTTC. This codes for CASSNRGGSARETQYF.

The J gene is TRBJ1-4, the V gene TRBV30; D may be TRBD1 (5 bases). The CDR3 extends over 15 amino acids. The V end was cut by 2 bases, the J end by 2 bases, with 12 bases between. Germline V gene lookup returns CDR1 GTSNPN and CDR2 SVGIG (reference sequence). The CDR3 nucleotides are TGTGCCTGGAGTTTCGCCCGGGGGACTAATGAAAAACTGTTTTTT. Amino acids: CAWSFARGTNEKLFF.

The genes are TRBV4-1 and TRBJ2-3; 11 nucleotides line up with TRBD2. The junction had 9 bases not matched to a gene; V was cut back by 2 bases and J by 2 bases. Germline assignment: CDR1 MGHRA and CDR2 YSYEKL. The CDR3 spans 18 residues. The CDR3 reads CASSQKQGLAGPTDTQYF. CDR3 coding DNA: TGCGCCAGCAGCCAAAAGCAAGGACTAGCGGGCCCCACAGATACGCAGTATTTT.